The 20 T cell receptor beta chains below were found in one sample sequenced in a study of Graves' ophthalmopathy and Graves' hyperthyroidism. RNA transcripts yielded amplified TCR beta CDR3 regions. An initial RT-PCR round employing HTBI primers preceded a second-round multiplex PCR. MiXCR was run by TCRdb on the multiplex PCR reads, yielding one entry per CDR3 protein. The sample has almost 750,000 distinct CDR3 sequences, approximately 40% seen once. The material sequenced was peripheral blood. The receptors here all came from an adult man with Graves' ophthalmopathy.

The rearrangement links TRBV13 to TRBJ2-5, with 7 bases that match TRBD1. The V segment lost 5 bases and the J segment 6 bases; nucleotides outside the gene matches: 12. The CDR3 consists of 15 residues. Germline-derived CDR1 and CDR2 are PRHDT and FYEKMQ (reference sequence). Here the CDR3 DNA reads TGTGCCAGCAGCCCCCGGGACAGCGGTCGACAGACCCAGTACTTC. This sequence encodes CASSPRDSGRQTQYF.

Notes on this clonotype: At one end the junction does not follow the germline gene, possibly because of a read error. The chain links TRBV10-3 to TRBJ2-3; possibly TRBD2 for D (5 bases). The germline V gene has CDR1 ENHRY and CDR2 SYGVKD. The CDR3 loop spans 15 amino acids. CDR3 residues: CASSDPRVSTDTQYF. The CDR3 DNA follows: TGTGCCAGCAGTGACCCGCGGGTTAGCACAGATACGCAGTATTTT.

The V gene is TRBV2, the J gene TRBJ1-6; D possibly corresponds to TRBD1 (5 bases). The V end lost 7 bases, the J end lost 0 bases, and 13 bases lay between the germline ends. Germline V gene sequence: CDR1 SNHLY, CDR2 FYNNEI. The CDR3 length is 16 residues. The CDR3 nucleotides read TGTGCCAGCAAGATCGACAGCTTCTCCTATAATTCACCCCTCCACTTT. Translation gives CASKIDSFSYNSPLHF.

Many counts were recorded for this clonotype. Mismatch with germline at one junction end may stem from a read error. This rearrangement joins TRBV6-4 to TRBJ1-2; the D is unclear. This CDR3 is built from 13 residues. Germline CDR1 is MRHNA and CDR2 is SNTAGT. CDR3 in DNA: TGTGCCAGCAAACGGACTGGGAACTCTGGCTACACCTTC. It translates to CASKRTGNSGYTF.

The chain couples TRBV9 to TRBJ2-7; D possibly uses TRBD1 or TRBD2 (5 bases each). The length of the CDR3 is 14 residues. CDR1 is SGDLS, CDR2 YYNGEE, per germline. The ends were cut back, 6 bases at V and 0 bases at J, with 13 bases in the middle. The CDR3 here is CASNAGTDSYEQYF. In DNA form, the CDR3 reads TGTGCCAGCAACGCCGGGACCGACTCCTACGAGCAGTACTTC.

V usage is TRBV20-1 and J usage is TRBJ2-7; 7 bases match TRBD2. CDR1 is DFQATT and CDR2 is SNEGSKA in the germline V gene (reference sequence). The V and J ends lost 2 bases and 2 bases, in that order; junction bases with no gene match: 12. This CDR3 has 16 amino acids. The CDR3 region is CSARLLATKDPYEQYF. The CDR3 DNA reads TGCAGTGCTAGACTACTAGCGACGAAGGACCCCTACGAGCAGTACTTC.

This clonotype was picked up a small number of times. A junction boundary mismatches the germline segment, possibly from a read error. V usage is TRBV10-3 and J usage is TRBJ1-2; TRBD1 agrees at 8 bases. Germline loops: CDR1 ENHRY, CDR2 SYGVKD. The CDR3 length is 13 residues. The CDR3 DNA sequence: TGTGCCAGCAGTTTCCCGACAGGGGATGGCTACACCTTC. As protein: CASSFPTGDGYTF.

On this clonotype itself: This may stem from a read error, because a much larger clone lies one nucleotide away. This rearrangement joins TRBV2 to TRBJ1-2, with D uncertain. The CDR3 length is 13 residues. The germline gives CDR1 SNHLY, CDR2 FYNNEI. The V gene lost 6 bases and the J gene lost 6 bases, with 14 bases spanning the gap. This CDR3 reads CASRGGGRNGYTF. CDR3 DNA sequence: TGTGCCAGCAGAGGCGGAGGAAGGAATGGCTACACCTTC.

The sample holds a few counts of this clonotype. The V and J genes are TRBV11-2 and TRBJ2-7; D call uncertain. The CDR3 length is 12 residues. From germline, CDR1 is SGHAT and CDR2 FQNNGV. Trimming stripped 1 base from V and 5 bases from J, with 6 bases between. The CDR3 reads CASSLGRHEQYF. The CDR3 DNA sequence: TGTGCCAGCAGCTTAGGCCGACACGAGCAGTACTTC.

In this sample, this clonotype turned up a few times. CDR3 nucleotide sequence: TGTGCCAGCAACTCTCCCTCGGTAGCGGTGTCTGTAGAGCAGTACTTC. It yields the protein CASNSPSVAVSVEQYF. V and J are TRBV28 and TRBJ2-7; weak D call: TRBD2 (6 bases). Trimming cost V 7 bases and J 7 bases, with 26 bases left between them. This CDR3 comprises 16 residues. The germline CDR1 and CDR2 sequences are MDHEN and SYDVKM.

This clonotype was recorded at least ten times. The chain links TRBV11-2 to TRBJ1-4; no definite D call. V was clipped by 6 bases and J by 7 bases, with 9 bases between them. The CDR3 loop spans 12 amino acids. Germline V gene lookup returns CDR1 SGHAT and CDR2 FQNNGV. CDR3 DNA sequence: TGTGCCAGCAGTTTAACGCGTGAAAAACTGTTTTTT. Translation: CASSLTREKLFF.

The J gene is TRBJ2-7, the V gene TRBV29-1; 8 bases line up with TRBD1. The germline CDR1 and CDR2 sequences are SQVTM and ANQGSEA. The CDR3 sequence is 14 residues long. Here the CDR3 reads CSAKTGDSSYEQYF. The CDR3 nucleotides read TGCAGTGCAAAGACAGGGGACAGCTCCTACGAGCAGTACTTC.

This chain links TRBV29-1 with TRBJ2-1; D not resolved. Germline CDR1 and CDR2: SQVTM and ANQGSEA. This CDR3 comprises 13 residues. The V end lost 8 bases, the J end lost 7 bases, and 18 bases lay between the germline ends. CDR3 region: CSHMAQLRNEQFF. The DNA of the CDR3 is TGCAGCCACATGGCGCAGTTACGAAATGAGCAGTTCTTC.

For the CDR3, the DNA is TGTGCCAGTAGTGAACAGGGGGCAACTGGGGCCAACGTCCTGACTTTC. It specifies CASSEQGATGANVLTF. V is TRBV19 and J is TRBJ2-6; 9 bases line up with TRBD1. Germline values: CDR1 LNHDA, CDR2 SQIVND (reference sequence). V lost 5 bases and J lost 2; bases outside the gene matches: 4. The CDR3 is 16 amino acids.

This clonotype has only a few counts. The rearrangement joins TRBV20-1 to TRBJ1-1; a weak D match, TRBD1 (6 bases). Per the germline V gene, CDR1 is DFQATT and CDR2 is SNEGSKA (reference sequence). V gave up 4 bases and J gave up 4 bases, with 19 bases separating them. The CDR3 spans 15 residues. This CDR3 reads CSATPLVRGLTEAFF. CDR3 nucleotide sequence: TGCAGTGCTACGCCTCTCGTGCGGGGGCTCACTGAAGCTTTCTTT.

This clonotype was recorded many times. The chain couples TRBV7-2 to TRBJ1-1; D gene uncertain. The CDR3 loop spans 13 amino acids. Per the germline V gene, CDR1 is SGHTA and CDR2 is FQGNSA. Trimming took off 5 bases at V and 0 bases at J, with 7 bases between the two ends. The CDR3 reads CASSALVNTEAFF. Written as DNA, the CDR3 is TGTGCCAGCAGCGCCCTAGTGAACACTGAAGCTTTCTTT.

This clonotype was recorded a few times. The rearrangement links TRBV24-1 to TRBJ1-5; D perhaps matches TRBD1 (5 bases). The CDR3 runs to 14 residues. V was cut by 11 bases and J by 2 bases, with 15 bases left in between. The germline gives CDR1 KGHDR, CDR2 SFDVKD. The CDR3 protein is CASRQGNGNQPQHF. The CDR3 coding sequence is TGTGCCAGCAGGCAGGGAAACGGCAATCAGCCCCAGCATTTT.

The rearrangement uses TRBV12-3 or TRBV12-4 and TRBJ2-7; D might be TRBD1 (6 bases). The CDR3 is made up of 14 amino acids. Trimming pared 6 bases from V and 2 bases from J, leaving 14 bases between. The CDR3 coding sequence is TGTGCCAGCAGGACTACAGGGAGACCCTACGAGCAGTACTTC. It translates to CASRTTGRPYEQYF.

This chain uses TRBV15 with TRBJ1-4; TRBD1 matches 9 bases. V lost 1 base to trimming and J lost 14 bases; unmatched junction nucleotides: 11. Germline V gene sequence: CDR1 LNHNV, CDR2 YYDKDF (reference sequence). The CDR3 has 15 amino acids. The CDR3 nucleotides are TGTGCCACCAGCAGAGGGACAGGGGTCTCCTCTCGGCTGTTTTTT. Amino acid sequence: CATSRGTGVSSRLFF.

V usage is TRBV29-1 and J usage is TRBJ2-7; D tentatively fits TRBD1 or TRBD2 (5 bases each). Germline V gene sequence: CDR1 SQVTM, CDR2 ANQGSEA. The CDR3 length is 14 residues. Trimming removed 8 bases from V and 0 bases from J, with 17 bases in between. DNA of the CDR3: TGCAGCAAACCTCCGGGACGGAGCTCCTACGAGCAGTACTTC. Encoded protein: CSKPPGRSSYEQYF.